These 7 T cell receptor beta chains share one sample of origin, sequenced in a study of PD-L1 blockade in urothelial cancer (dated by TCRdb to the late 2010s). The library was produced with the immunoSEQ multiplex PCR assay. TCRdb's version of the immuneACCESS table is confined to in-frame rearrangements and falls short of the full clone set. An unresolved V gene accounts for under half of the shortfall where checked; the remainder is of unknown origin. This sample comprises tens of thousands of clones, 82% of them detected only once. The ten largest make up under 8% of the sample. In light of the paper, this sample's time point label describes: pretreatment peripheral blood. Material: PBMCs, obtained around atezolizumab (anti-PD-L1) treatment. The receptors derive from a man aged 55 to 70 with urothelial cancer.

This rearrangement joins TRBV9 to TRBJ2-5; weak D call: TRBD2 (5 bases). Germline-derived CDR1 and CDR2 are SGDLS and YYNGEE. V lost 4 bases and J 4 bases, leaving 14 bases between the germline ends. CDR3 length: 14 residues. CDR3 nucleotide sequence: TGTGCCAGCAGCCCTCCCGGAGGCGTAGAGACCCAGTACTTC. It yields the protein CASSPPGGVETQYF.

This clone appeared a few times. This chain links TRBV19 with TRBJ1-2; TRBD1 might be the D (5 bases). The germline CDR1 and CDR2 sequences are LNHDA and SQIVND (reference sequence). Trimming removed 8 bases from V and 8 bases from J, with 24 bases in between. The CDR3 spans 15 residues. This CDR3 is CASRDTRSGVSGYTF. As DNA, the CDR3 is TGTGCCAGTCGAGATACCCGTTCGGGGGTTTCCGGCTACACCTTC.

This chain uses TRBV2 with TRBJ2-5; D is perhaps TRBD2 (6 bases). Germline loops: CDR1 SNHLY, CDR2 FYNNEI. Trimming shortened V by 8 bases and J by 4 bases, and 17 bases separated the two germline ends. This CDR3 is 14 amino acids long. The CDR3 spells CASEYGGGRETQYF. The CDR3 coding sequence is TGTGCCAGCGAATACGGGGGTGGGAGAGAGACCCAGTACTTC.

This rearrangement joins TRBV5-4 to TRBJ1-1, with unresolved D. This CDR3 contains 12 residues. Trimming stripped 4 bases from V and 0 bases from J, with 4 bases between. Per the germline V gene, CDR1 is SGHNT and CDR2 is YYREEE (reference sequence). CDR3 bases: TGTGCCAGCAGCCTCCTGAACACTGAAGCTTTCTTT. It codes for CASSLLNTEAFF.

J is TRBJ1-5 and V is TRBV7-9; D is undetermined. This CDR3 spans 13 amino acids. V was pared by 1 base and J by 4 bases, with 5 bases between. The germline V gene encodes CDR1 SEHNR and CDR2 FQNEAQ (reference sequence). The CDR3 bases are TGTGCCAGCAGCTTAGACGAGAATCAGCCCCAGCATTTT. Amino acids: CASSLDENQPQHF. The full variable domain, completed using reference TRBV7-9 and TRBJ1-5, is DTGVSQNPRHKITKRGQNVTFRCDPISEHNRLYWYRQTLGQGPEFLTYFQNEAQLEKSRLLSDRFSAERPKGSFSTLEIQRTEQGDSAMYLCASSLDENQPQHFGDGTRLSIL.

This chain connects TRBV9 to TRBJ2-5; the match to TRBD1 covers 10 bases. The CDR3 spans 16 residues. The germline V gene has CDR1 SGDLS and CDR2 YYNGEE. V dropped 1 base and J dropped 4; count of bases not matched to a gene: 7. Written as DNA, the CDR3 is TGTGCCAGCAGCGTAAGTGTGACAGGGGGCTTAGAGACCCAGTACTTC. As protein: CASSVSVTGGLETQYF.

This rearrangement joins TRBV12-2 to TRBJ2-4; the table gives TRBD2 as D, unverified against the DNA. TRBV12-2 represents a pseudogene. The CDR3 length is 11 residues. CDR3 coding DNA: TGTGCAAGTCGTTCCGAGGACATTCAGTACTTC. Its protein product is CASRSEDIQYF.